These 31 T cell receptor beta chains were all obtained from the same sample, sequenced in a study of cytomegalovirus exposure and HLA in healthy donors. Clones were read by immunoSEQ multiplex PCR, and TCRdb kept only the in-frame ones, dropping some. The table has around 240,000 clones, around 90% seen once; the top ten hold approximately 0.34%. The sample taken for sequencing was PBMCs. These receptor sequences come from a woman in her late teens or twenties in good health and CMV-seronegative.

The chain's CDR3 is CASSGGTSGVTGELFF. CDR3 nucleotides: TGCGCCAGCAGCGGCGGGACTAGCGGGGTCACCGGGGAGCTGTTTTTT. The chain carries TRBV5-1 and TRBJ2-2; TRBD2 matches at 13 bases. The V gene's germline CDR1 is SGHRS and CDR2 YFSETQ. V shed 4 bases, J shed 4 bases, and the junction held 4 bases outside the gene matches. The CDR3 sequence is 16 residues long.

The rearrangement uses TRBV7-9 and TRBJ1-3, with D uncertain. V lost 5 bases and J 3 bases, leaving 11 bases between the germline ends. Germline assignment: CDR1 SEHNR and CDR2 FQNEAQ (reference sequence). This CDR3 spans 14 amino acids. CDR3 DNA sequence: TGTGCCAGCAGCCCGGGTGGGTTTGGAAACACCATATATTTT. Translating it yields CASSPGGFGNTIYF.

The chain joins TRBV28 to TRBJ2-7; TRBD1 agrees at 7 bases. CDR1 is MDHEN, CDR2 SYDVKM, per germline. CDR3 size: 12 residues. The J segment lost 2 bases and the V segment lost 8 bases, leaving 3 bases of the junction unmatched. The CDR3 sequence is CASWDSTYEQYF. DNA of the CDR3: TGTGCCAGCTGGGACAGTACCTACGAGCAGTACTTC.

V gene TRBV7-6 combines with J gene TRBJ1-6, with D perhaps matching TRBD1 (6 bases). The CDR3 has 16 amino acids. Trimming removed 5 bases at V and 4 bases at J, with 15 bases between. Germline values: CDR1 SGHVS, CDR2 FNYEAQ. The CDR3 DNA reads TGTGCCAGCAGCGAAGGAGAAACAGGGTATAATTCACCCCTCCACTTT. It specifies CASSEGETGYNSPLHF.

This chain connects TRBV7-9 to TRBJ2-2, with D possibly being TRBD1 (8 bases). Germline CDR1 and CDR2: SEHNR and FQNEAQ (reference sequence). V lost 4 bases, J lost 3 bases, and 12 bases lay in between. This CDR3 spans 15 amino acids. CDR3 in DNA: TGTGCCAGCAGCTGGACAGGGAGGGACACCGGGGAGCTGTTTTTT. This encodes CASSWTGRDTGELFF.

This rearrangement joins TRBV14 to TRBJ2-2; maybe TRBD1 (6 bases). This CDR3 is built from 17 residues. The V and J ends lost 3 bases and 7 bases respectively, with 21 bases between them. Germline assignment: CDR1 SGHDN and CDR2 FVKESK. The DNA of the CDR3 is TGTGCCAGCAGCCACCGAACAGGGTCAGCCATAATCGGGGAGCTGTTTTTT. It encodes CASSHRTGSAIIGELFF.

The V and J genes are TRBV7-6 and TRBJ2-3, with TRBD2 identical over 8 bases. After removal of 6 bases from V and 1 base from J, the junction contained 12 bases not matched to a gene. Germline CDR1 reads SGHVS; CDR2 reads FNYEAQ. CDR3 size: 17 residues. CDR3 loop: CASSSHGGATRTDTQYF. DNA for the CDR3: TGTGCCAGCAGTTCCCACGGGGGGGCGACTCGCACAGATACGCAGTATTTT.

The chain joins TRBV7-2 to TRBJ1-6; TRBD1 might be the D (6 bases). Trimming removed 5 bases from V and 5 bases from J, with 16 bases in between. Germline V CDR1 and CDR2: SGHTA, FQGNSA. This CDR3 region has 16 residues. The CDR3 loop is CASSHGRGDHNSPLHF. The CDR3 coding sequence is TGTGCCAGCAGCCACGGCAGGGGCGATCATAATTCACCCCTCCACTTT.

J is TRBJ2-1 and V is TRBV6-6; 8 bases align to TRBD1. V was clipped by 5 bases and J by 2 bases; unmatched bases: 8. Per germline, CDR1 MNHNY and CDR2 SVGAGI (reference sequence). The CDR3 spans 16 residues. In nucleotides, the CDR3 is TGTGCCAGCAGTCCTATTCCGACAGGGGCCTACAATGAGCAGTTCTTC. This codes for CASSPIPTGAYNEQFF.

The rearrangement links TRBV15 to TRBJ2-1, with TRBD2 as a possible D gene (7 bases). Germline V gene sequence: CDR1 LNHNV, CDR2 YYDKDF (reference sequence). V lost 0 bases to trimming and J lost 10 bases, with 13 bases between them. The CDR3 extends over 14 amino acids. The DNA for the CDR3 is TGTGCCACCAGCAGAGAGGCGGGGGCGGGGGAGCAGTTCTTC. Its protein product is CATSREAGAGEQFF.

V and J are TRBV7-6 and TRBJ2-3; TRBD2 aligns across 9 bases. With 5 bases clipped from V and 6 bases from J, the junction kept 9 bases outside the gene matches. The CDR3 covers 15 residues. CDR1 and CDR2 (germline): SGHVS, FNYEAQ. The DNA for the CDR3 is TGTGCCAGCAGCCAAGTCTCTAGCGGGGCGGATACGCAGTATTTT. Translation: CASSQVSSGADTQYF.

The chain couples TRBV11-2 to TRBJ1-5; 9 positions match TRBD1. The length of the CDR3 is 17 residues. Trimming removed 1 base from V and 4 bases from J; junction bases left unmatched: 8. Germline loops: CDR1 SGHAT, CDR2 FQNNGV. The CDR3 coding sequence is TGTGCCAGCAGCTTAGCCGGGACAGGGCGCGGGAATCAGCCCCAGCATTTT. Translation: CASSLAGTGRGNQPQHF. Using reference TRBV11-2 and TRBJ1-5 for the parts outside the CDR3, the full variable domain is EAGVAQSPRYKIIEKRQSVAFWCNPISGHATLYWYQQILGQGPKLLIQFQNNGVVDDSQLPKDRFSAERLKGVDSTLKIQPAKLEDSAVYLCASSLAGTGRGNQPQHFGDGTRLSIL.

The V and J genes are TRBV5-1 and TRBJ2-3, with 12 bases that match TRBD1. The CDR3 has 18 amino acids. Germline V gives CDR1 SGHRS, CDR2 YFSETQ. V lost 4 bases, J lost 0 bases, and 9 bases stayed unmatched. The CDR3 region is CASSITGTGGASTDTQYF. The CDR3 region has the DNA TGCGCCAGCAGCATTACCGGGACAGGGGGCGCAAGCACAGATACGCAGTATTTT.

The rearrangement links TRBV7-9 to TRBJ1-4, with TRBD1 identical over 9 bases. This CDR3 region has 14 residues. J gave up 5 bases and V 8 bases, and 6 bases lay outside the gene matches. Looked up from germline, CDR1 is SEHNR and CDR2 is FQNEAQ (reference sequence). The CDR3 DNA is TGTGCCAGCGGCCAAGGACAGGGGAATGAAAAACTGTTTTTT. This codes for CASGQGQGNEKLFF.

This clone has just one count. V and J are TRBV7-9 and TRBJ2-3; D is unresolved. Germline-derived CDR1 and CDR2 are SEHNR and FQNEAQ (reference sequence). This CDR3 is 13 amino acids long. V dropped 4 bases and J dropped 2 bases, with 7 bases sitting between them. Here the CDR3 reads CASSYSLTDTQYF. CDR3 nucleotides: TGTGCCAGCAGCTACAGCCTCACAGATACGCAGTATTTT.

V is TRBV5-1 and J is TRBJ1-1; D remains ambiguous. The CDR3 is made up of 14 amino acids. Germline CDR1 reads SGHRS; CDR2 reads YFSETQ. V lost 5 bases and J lost 1, with 12 bases in between. The CDR3: CASRHGGQNTEAFF. The DNA for the CDR3 is TGCGCCAGCAGGCACGGAGGGCAGAACACTGAAGCTTTCTTT.

The chain uses TRBV18 and TRBJ1-1; D not certain. Germline values: CDR1 KGHSH, CDR2 LQKENI. Trimming shortened V by 3 bases and J by 0 bases, and 11 bases separated the two germline ends. CDR3 length: 15 amino acids. The chain's CDR3 is CASSPIKQMNTEAFF. As DNA, the CDR3 is TGTGCCAGCTCACCGATAAAACAGATGAACACTGAAGCTTTCTTT.

This clone came up a few times. The chain recombines TRBV30 with TRBJ1-4; 7 nucleotides agree with TRBD1. Trimming took 1 base from V and 0 from J; bases not matched to a gene: 2. From germline, CDR1 is GTSNPN and CDR2 SVGIG (reference sequence). The length of the CDR3 is 15 residues. CDR3 sequence reads: CAWSGGQSTNEKLFF. CDR3 sequence (DNA): TGTGCCTGGAGTGGGGGACAGTCAACTAATGAAAAACTGTTTTTT.

V is TRBV18 and J is TRBJ2-1; 8 positions agree with TRBD2. The junction had 10 bases not matched to a gene; V was cut back by 0 bases and J by 9 bases. Germline values: CDR1 KGHSH, CDR2 LQKENI. CDR3 length: 16 residues. CDR3 sequence: CASSPPNRGLAAEQFF. As DNA, the CDR3 is TGTGCCAGCTCACCACCAAACCGAGGACTAGCCGCTGAGCAGTTCTTC.

This chain uses TRBV7-3 with TRBJ1-5; D call uncertain. Germline V gene lookup returns CDR1 SGHTA and CDR2 FQGTGA. The CDR3 sequence is 13 residues long. V dropped 0 bases and J dropped 7 bases, with 7 bases sitting between them. The CDR3 here is CASSLTSGQPQHF. DNA for the CDR3: TGTGCCAGCAGCTTAACGTCGGGGCAGCCCCAGCATTTT.

This chain links TRBV27 with TRBJ1-1; 8 bases are a match to TRBD1. The junction had 7 bases not matched to a gene; V was cut back by 4 bases and J by 0 bases. Germline V gene sequence: CDR1 MNHEY, CDR2 SMNVEV (reference sequence). The CDR3 is 16 amino acids. The CDR3 spells CASSSGQVRMNTEAFF. CDR3 nucleotide sequence: TGTGCCAGCAGTTCGGGACAGGTCAGAATGAACACTGAAGCTTTCTTT.

This chain links TRBV7-9 with TRBJ1-5; D may be TRBD1 (6 bases). From germline, CDR1 is SEHNR and CDR2 FQNEAQ (reference sequence). Between the trimmed V and J ends, which lost 1 base and 5 bases, there was a span of 15 bases. This CDR3 contains 16 residues. The CDR3 DNA follows: TGTGCCAGCAGCTTAGTCGGTCGGGGGGCGCATCAGCCCCAGCATTTT. It is translated as CASSLVGRGAHQPQHF.

The chain couples TRBV27 to TRBJ1-2, with a weak D call TRBD1 (6 bases). The CDR3 covers 16 residues. The V and J ends lost 5 bases and 4 bases respectively, with 20 bases between them. Germline V gene data show CDR1 as MNHEY and CDR2 as SMNVEV (reference sequence). Here the CDR3 reads CASSPNRASLIYGYTF. The CDR3, as DNA: TGTGCCAGCAGTCCCAACAGGGCCTCGCTGATCTATGGCTACACCTTC.

The V call is TRBV4-1, the J call TRBJ1-6; 7 bases align to TRBD1. Germline values: CDR1 MGHRA, CDR2 YSYEKL. This CDR3 spans 16 amino acids. Losses at the gene ends were 0 bases for V and 6 bases for J; bases not matched to a gene: 5. In DNA form, the CDR3 reads TGCGCCAGCAGCCAAGACGCCGGGACAGCTAATTCACCCCTCCACTTT. Its protein product is CASSQDAGTANSPLHF.

The V gene is TRBV7-9, the J gene TRBJ1-1; TRBD1 might be the D (6 bases). V was pared by 1 base and J by 11 bases, with 17 bases between. The CDR3 is made up of 14 amino acids. Per germline, CDR1 SEHNR and CDR2 FQNEAQ (reference sequence). CDR3 nucleotide sequence: TGTGCCAGCAGCTTAGAGGGGGTTCTGGGAGCGGCTTTCTTT. Protein sequence: CASSLEGVLGAAFF.

The rearrangement uses TRBV28 and TRBJ1-1; D remains unclear. Germline values: CDR1 MDHEN, CDR2 SYDVKM. Between the trimmed V and J ends, which lost 7 bases and 0 bases, there was a span of 3 bases. The CDR3 runs 11 residues. The CDR3 spells CASTVNTEAFF. For the CDR3, the DNA is TGTGCCAGCACAGTGAACACTGAAGCTTTCTTT.

A few counts support this clone. The chain uses TRBV28 and TRBJ1-5, with a possible D match to TRBD1 (5 bases). Germline CDR1 and CDR2: MDHEN and SYDVKM. The CDR3 runs to 16 residues. V was trimmed by 2 bases and J by 3 bases, leaving 14 bases between them. The CDR3 sequence: CASSLDSRAVNQPQHF. For the CDR3, the DNA is TGTGCCAGCAGTTTAGACAGCCGGGCAGTCAATCAGCCCCAGCATTTT.

On this clone: Germline is not matched at one junction end, which may reflect a read error. V usage is TRBV7-7 and J usage is TRBJ2-3, with D perhaps TRBD2 (6 bases). This CDR3 contains 15 residues. Germline loops: CDR1 SSHAT, CDR2 FNYEAQ (reference sequence). DNA for the CDR3: TGTGCTAGCAGCTTAGGAAGCGGGCACACAGATACGCAGTATTTT. Amino acid sequence: CASSLGSGHTDTQYF.

This sequence joins TRBV29-1 and TRBJ2-1; 11 bases are shared with TRBD2. Germline V lookup: CDR1 SQVTM, CDR2 ANQGSEA. The CDR3 spans 15 residues. V was clipped by 4 bases and J by 4 bases; unmatched bases: 6. This CDR3 is CSVAKLAGAYNEQFF. CDR3 nucleotides: TGCAGCGTTGCGAAACTAGCGGGGGCATACAATGAGCAGTTCTTC.

The rearrangement joins TRBV18 to TRBJ2-2, with D possibly matching TRBD2 (6 bases). This CDR3 contains 15 residues. Trimming removed 0 bases at V and 6 bases at J, with 11 bases between. Germline V gives CDR1 KGHSH, CDR2 LQKENI. Here the CDR3 reads CASSPPSSSAGELFF. The CDR3 coding sequence is TGTGCCAGCTCACCACCTTCCTCTAGCGCCGGGGAGCTGTTTTTT.

The CDR3 loop reads CASRKQGAGAGNTIYF. In nucleotides, the CDR3 is TGTGCCAGCAGGAAACAGGGGGCCGGAGCTGGAAACACCATATATTTT. The genes are TRBV7-9 and TRBJ1-3; 9 bases agree with TRBD1. The CDR3 length is 16 residues. Germline CDR1 reads SEHNR; CDR2 reads FQNEAQ (reference sequence). Trimming removed 6 bases from V and 2 bases from J; junction bases left unmatched: 8.